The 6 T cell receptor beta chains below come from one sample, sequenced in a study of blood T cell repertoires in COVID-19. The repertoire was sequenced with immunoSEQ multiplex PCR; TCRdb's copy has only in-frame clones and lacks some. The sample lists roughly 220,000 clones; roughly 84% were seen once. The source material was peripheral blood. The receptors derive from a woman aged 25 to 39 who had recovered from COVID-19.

The CDR3 loop is CASSTGTSGDYEQYF. CDR3 sequence (DNA): TGCGCCAGCAGCACCGGGACTAGCGGGGACTACGAGCAGTACTTC. The chain joins TRBV5-1 to TRBJ2-7; TRBD2 matches 13 bases. Trimming at V came to 4 bases and at J to 3 bases, leaving 4 bases not matched to a gene. The CDR3 has 15 amino acids. Looked up from germline, CDR1 is SGHRS and CDR2 is YFSETQ.

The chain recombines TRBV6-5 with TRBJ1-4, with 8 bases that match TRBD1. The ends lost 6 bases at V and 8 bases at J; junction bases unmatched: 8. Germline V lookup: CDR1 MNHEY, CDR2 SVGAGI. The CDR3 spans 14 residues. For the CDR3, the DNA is TGTGCCAGCAGCTCGACAGGGGCGAGCGAAAAACTGTTTTTT. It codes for CASSSTGASEKLFF.

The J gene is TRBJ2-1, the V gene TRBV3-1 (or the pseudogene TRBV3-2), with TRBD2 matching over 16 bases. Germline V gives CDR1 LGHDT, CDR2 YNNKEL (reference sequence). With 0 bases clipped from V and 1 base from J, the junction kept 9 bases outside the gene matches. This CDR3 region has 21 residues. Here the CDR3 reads CASSQDHQGLAGGRSYNEQFF. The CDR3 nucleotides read TGTGCCAGCAGCCAAGATCACCAGGGACTAGCGGGAGGGCGATCCTACAATGAGCAGTTCTTC.

The chain's CDR3 is CASQDSSLRQYF. In DNA form, the CDR3 reads TGTGCCAGCCAGGACTCTTCGCTAAGGCAGTACTTC. The V and J genes are TRBV25-1 and TRBJ2-7; D is possibly TRBD2 (5 bases). CDR1 is MGHDK, CDR2 SYGVNS, per germline. This CDR3 contains 12 residues. Trimming took off 8 bases at V and 9 bases at J, with 17 bases between the two ends.

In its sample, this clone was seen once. This chain's CDR3 is CASSQRQSSYNSPLHF. CDR3 sequence (DNA): TGCGCCAGCAGCCAAAGACAGAGCTCCTATAATTCACCCCTCCACTTT. The chain employs TRBV4-1 and TRBJ1-6; maybe TRBD1 (5 bases). This CDR3 region has 16 residues. V lost 2 bases to trimming and J lost 0 bases, with 8 bases between them. In germline, CDR1 is MGHRA, CDR2 YSYEKL.

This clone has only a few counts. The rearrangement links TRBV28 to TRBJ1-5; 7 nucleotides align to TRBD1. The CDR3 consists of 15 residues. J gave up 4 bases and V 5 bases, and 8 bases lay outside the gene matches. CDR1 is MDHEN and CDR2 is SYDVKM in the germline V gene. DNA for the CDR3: TGTGCCAGCAGTCCCGGTAGGGGGCCTAATCAGCCCCAGCATTTT. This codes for CASSPGRGPNQPQHF.